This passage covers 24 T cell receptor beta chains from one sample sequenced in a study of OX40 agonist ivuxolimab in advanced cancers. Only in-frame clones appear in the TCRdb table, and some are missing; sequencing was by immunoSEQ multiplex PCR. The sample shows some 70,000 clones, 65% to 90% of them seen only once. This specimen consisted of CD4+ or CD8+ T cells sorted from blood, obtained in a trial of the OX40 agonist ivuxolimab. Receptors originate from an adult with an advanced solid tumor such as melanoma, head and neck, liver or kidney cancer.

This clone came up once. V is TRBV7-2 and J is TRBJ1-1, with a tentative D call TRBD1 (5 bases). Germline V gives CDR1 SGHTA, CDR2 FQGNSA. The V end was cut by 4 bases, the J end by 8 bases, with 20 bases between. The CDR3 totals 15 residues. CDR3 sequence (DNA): TGTGCCAGCAGCTCACCCGGGGACCCCAGGGACGAAGCTTTCTTT. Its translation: CASSSPGDPRDEAFF.

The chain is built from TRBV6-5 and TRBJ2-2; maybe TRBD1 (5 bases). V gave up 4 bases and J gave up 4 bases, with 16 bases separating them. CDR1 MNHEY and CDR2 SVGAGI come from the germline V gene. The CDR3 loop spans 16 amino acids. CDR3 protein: CASSFFPTASTGELFF. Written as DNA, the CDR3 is TGTGCCAGCAGTTTTTTCCCGACAGCCTCCACCGGGGAGCTGTTTTTT.

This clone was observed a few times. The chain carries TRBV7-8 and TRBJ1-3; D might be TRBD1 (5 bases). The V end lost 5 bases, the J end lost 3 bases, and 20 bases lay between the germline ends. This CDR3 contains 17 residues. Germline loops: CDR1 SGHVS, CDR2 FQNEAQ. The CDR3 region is CASSPHRAGEVGNTIYF. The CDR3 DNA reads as TGTGCCAGCAGCCCACACCGGGCGGGGGAGGTTGGAAACACCATATATTTT.

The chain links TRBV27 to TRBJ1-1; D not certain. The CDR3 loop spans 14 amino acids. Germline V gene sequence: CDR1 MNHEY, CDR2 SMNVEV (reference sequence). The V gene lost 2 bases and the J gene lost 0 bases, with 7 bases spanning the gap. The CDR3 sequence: CASSLDRLNTEAFF. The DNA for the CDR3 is TGTGCCAGCAGTTTAGATCGACTGAACACTGAAGCTTTCTTT.

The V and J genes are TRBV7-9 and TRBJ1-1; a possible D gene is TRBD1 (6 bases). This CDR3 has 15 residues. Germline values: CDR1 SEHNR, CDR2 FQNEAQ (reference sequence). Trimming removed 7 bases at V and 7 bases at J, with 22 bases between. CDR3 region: CASTDRGGRPSEAFF. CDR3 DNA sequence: TGTGCCAGCACCGACCGGGGGGGGCGGCCAAGTGAAGCTTTCTTT.

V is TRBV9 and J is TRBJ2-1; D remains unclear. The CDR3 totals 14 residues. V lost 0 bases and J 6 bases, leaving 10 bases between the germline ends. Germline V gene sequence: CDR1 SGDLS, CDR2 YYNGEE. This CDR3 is CASSVVDELNEQFF. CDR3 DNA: TGTGCCAGCAGCGTAGTCGACGAACTCAATGAGCAGTTCTTC.

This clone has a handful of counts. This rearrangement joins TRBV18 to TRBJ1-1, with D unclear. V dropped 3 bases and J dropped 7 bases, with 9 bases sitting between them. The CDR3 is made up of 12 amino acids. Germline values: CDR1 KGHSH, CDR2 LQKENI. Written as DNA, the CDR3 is TGTGCCAGCTCACCCCGGGCGGGTGAAGCTTTCTTT. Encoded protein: CASSPRAGEAFF.

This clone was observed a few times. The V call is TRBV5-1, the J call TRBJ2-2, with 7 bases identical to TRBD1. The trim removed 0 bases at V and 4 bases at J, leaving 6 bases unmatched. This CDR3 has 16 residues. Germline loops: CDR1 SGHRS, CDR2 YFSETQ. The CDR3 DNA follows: TGCGCCAGCAGCTTGGGAGCCACAGGGGCCACCGGGGAGCTGTTTTTT. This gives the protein CASSLGATGATGELFF.

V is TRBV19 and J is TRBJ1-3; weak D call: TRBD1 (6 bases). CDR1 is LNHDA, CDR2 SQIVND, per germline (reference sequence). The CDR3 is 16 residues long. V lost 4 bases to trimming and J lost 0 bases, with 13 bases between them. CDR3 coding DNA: TGTGCCAGTAGTAGGACAGTCGGCTTCTCTGGAAACACCATATATTTT. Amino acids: CASSRTVGFSGNTIYF. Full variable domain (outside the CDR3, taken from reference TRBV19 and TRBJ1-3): DGGITQSPKYLFRKEGQNVTLSCEQNLNHDAMYWYRQDPGQGLRLIYYSQIVNDFQKGDIAEGYSVSREKKESFPLTVTSAQKNPTAFYLCASSRTVGFSGNTIYFGEGSWLTVV.

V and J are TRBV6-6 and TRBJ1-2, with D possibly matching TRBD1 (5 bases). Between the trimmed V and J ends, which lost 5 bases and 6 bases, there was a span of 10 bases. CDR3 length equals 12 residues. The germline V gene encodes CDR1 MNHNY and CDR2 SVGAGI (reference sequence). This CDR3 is CASSLKGNGYTF. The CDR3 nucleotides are TGTGCCAGCAGTCTCAAGGGGAATGGCTACACCTTC.

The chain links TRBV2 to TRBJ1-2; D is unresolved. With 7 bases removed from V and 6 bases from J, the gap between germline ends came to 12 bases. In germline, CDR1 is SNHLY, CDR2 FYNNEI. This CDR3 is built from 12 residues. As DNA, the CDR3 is TGTGCCAGCACAATTGGGAGGGATGGCTACACCTTC. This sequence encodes CASTIGRDGYTF.

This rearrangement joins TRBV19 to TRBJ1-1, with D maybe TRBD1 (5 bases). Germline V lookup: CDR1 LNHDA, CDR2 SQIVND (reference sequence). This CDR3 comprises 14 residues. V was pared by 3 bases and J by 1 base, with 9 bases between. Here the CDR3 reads CASSIKGANTEAFF. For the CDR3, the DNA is TGTGCCAGTAGTATCAAAGGGGCGAACACTGAAGCTTTCTTT.

This CDR3 reads CASKRGDRDLYGYTF. The DNA of the CDR3 is TGCGCCAGCAAGAGAGGCGACAGGGACCTTTATGGCTACACCTTC. The gene calls are TRBV5-1 and TRBJ1-2, with TRBD1 matching over 7 bases. V trimming: 6 bases; J trimming: 5 bases; junction bases outside the gene matches: 13. This CDR3 has 15 residues. CDR1 is SGHRS and CDR2 is YFSETQ in the germline V gene.

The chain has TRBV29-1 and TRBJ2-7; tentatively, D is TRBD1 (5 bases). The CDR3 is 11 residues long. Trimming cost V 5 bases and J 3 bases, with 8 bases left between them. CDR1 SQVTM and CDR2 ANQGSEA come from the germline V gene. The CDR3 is CSVQTVYEQYF. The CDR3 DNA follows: TGCAGCGTTCAGACAGTCTACGAGCAGTACTTC.

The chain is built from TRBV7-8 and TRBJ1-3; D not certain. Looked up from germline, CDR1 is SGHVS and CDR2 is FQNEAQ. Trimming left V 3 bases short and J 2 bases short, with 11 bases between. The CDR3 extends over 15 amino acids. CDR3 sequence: CASSFGDGTGNTIYF. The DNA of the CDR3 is TGTGCCAGCAGCTTCGGCGATGGGACTGGAAACACCATATATTTT.

The CDR3 DNA sequence: TGTGCCAGCAGTTTGACCCAGGTTAACTATGGCTACACCTTC. It encodes CASSLTQVNYGYTF. This chain uses TRBV28 with TRBJ1-2; D gene unclear. The germline gives CDR1 MDHEN, CDR2 SYDVKM. The CDR3 totals 14 residues. Trimming took off 3 bases at V and 1 base at J, with 9 bases between the two ends.

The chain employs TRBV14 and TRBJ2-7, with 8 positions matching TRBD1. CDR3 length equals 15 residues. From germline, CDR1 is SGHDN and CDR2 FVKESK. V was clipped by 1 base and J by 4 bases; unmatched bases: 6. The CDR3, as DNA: TGTGCCAGCAGCCAAGGGACAGGGATGCTTTACGAGCAGTACTTC. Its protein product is CASSQGTGMLYEQYF.

CDR3 DNA sequence: TGTGCCAGCAGTGAAGGCGGATACAATCAGCCCCAGCATTTT. Translating gives CASSEGGYNQPQHF. This chain uses TRBV6-1 with TRBJ1-5, with D unclear. Germline V gene data show CDR1 as MNHNS and CDR2 as SASEGT. V was trimmed by 1 base and J by 3 bases, leaving 7 bases between them. The CDR3 runs to 14 residues.

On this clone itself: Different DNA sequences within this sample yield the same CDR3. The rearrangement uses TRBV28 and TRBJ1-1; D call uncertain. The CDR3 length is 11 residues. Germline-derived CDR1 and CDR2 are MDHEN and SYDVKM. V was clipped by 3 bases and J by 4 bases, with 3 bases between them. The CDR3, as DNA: TGTGCCAGCAGTTTGGGCACTGAAGCTTTCTTT. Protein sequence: CASSLGTEAFF.

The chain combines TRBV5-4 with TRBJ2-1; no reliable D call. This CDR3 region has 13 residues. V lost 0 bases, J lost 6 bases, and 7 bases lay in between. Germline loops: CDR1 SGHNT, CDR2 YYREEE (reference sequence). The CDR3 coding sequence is TGTGCCAGCAGCTTGGGACCGTTCAATGAGCAGTTCTTC. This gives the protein CASSLGPFNEQFF.

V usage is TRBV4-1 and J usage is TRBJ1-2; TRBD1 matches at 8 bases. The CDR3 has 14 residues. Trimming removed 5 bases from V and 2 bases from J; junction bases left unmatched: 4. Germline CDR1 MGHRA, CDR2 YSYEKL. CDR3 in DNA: TGCGCCAGCAGCGAGGGACAGGTAAACTATGGCTACACCTTC. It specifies CASSEGQVNYGYTF.

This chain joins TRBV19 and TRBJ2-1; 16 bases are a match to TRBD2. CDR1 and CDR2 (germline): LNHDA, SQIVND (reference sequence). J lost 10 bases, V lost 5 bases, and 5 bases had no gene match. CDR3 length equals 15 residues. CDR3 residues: CASSGTSGGGSEQFF. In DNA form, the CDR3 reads TGTGCCAGTAGTGGGACTAGCGGGGGGGGCTCCGAGCAGTTCTTC.

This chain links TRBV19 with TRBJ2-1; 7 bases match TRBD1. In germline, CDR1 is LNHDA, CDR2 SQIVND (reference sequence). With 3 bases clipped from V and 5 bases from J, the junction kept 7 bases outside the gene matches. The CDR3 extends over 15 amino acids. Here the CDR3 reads CASSMTGRLNNEQFF. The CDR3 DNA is TGTGCCAGTAGTATGACAGGGCGGCTTAACAATGAGCAGTTCTTC. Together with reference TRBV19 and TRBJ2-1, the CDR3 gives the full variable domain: DGGITQSPKYLFRKEGQNVTLSCEQNLNHDAMYWYRQDPGQGLRLIYYSQIVNDFQKGDIAEGYSVSREKKESFPLTVTSAQKNPTAFYLCASSMTGRLNNEQFFGPGTRLTVL.

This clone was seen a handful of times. The CDR3 loop reads CASTKRTAQETQYF. The CDR3 coding sequence is TGCGCCAGCACGAAAAGGACAGCACAAGAGACCCAGTACTTC. V gene TRBV5-1 combines with J gene TRBJ2-5; possible D gene TRBD1, 6 bases. This CDR3 spans 14 amino acids. CDR1 SGHRS and CDR2 YFSETQ come from the germline V gene. V lost 6 bases to trimming and J lost 2 bases, with 14 bases between them.